This TCR beta chain is drawn from a study of cytomegalovirus exposure and HLA in healthy donors. This CDR3 is built from 15 residues. Germline V gene lookup returns CDR1 MNHNS and CDR2 SASEGT. Trimming cost V 6 bases and J 0 bases, with 12 bases left between them. Vbeta (60) and Jbeta (13) primers were used in the PCR. The table came from immunoSEQ multiplex PCR; TCRdb's copy has only in-frame clones and leaves some out. The sample shows 100,000 to 150,000 clones, 70% to 85% of them seen only once. The rearrangement links TRBV6-1 to TRBJ1-3; possibly TRBD1 for D (6 bases). Input material: PBMCs. This TCR derives from a man aged 40-49 years in good health and CMV-seropositive. CDR3 coding DNA: TGTGCCAGCAGGGTACGGGGGGCCTCTGGAAACACCATATATTTT. Amino acid sequence: CASRVRGASGNTIYF.